This TCR beta chain was sequenced for a study of T cell responses to AZD1222 COVID-19 vaccine. Sequencing was performed with immunoSEQ multiplex PCR; in TCRdb, only in-frame clones are kept and a portion is missing. This table has roughly 110,000 clones, about nine tenths appearing once. In germline, CDR1 is LNHDA, CDR2 SQIVND (reference sequence). V lost 1 base and J 0 bases, leaving 10 bases between the germline ends. This CDR3 contains 16 residues. The sequence was collected from an adult in good health. The rearrangement uses TRBV19 and TRBJ2-1, with D hard to call. The source was peripheral blood, collected on day 0 of AZD1222 vaccination. The CDR3 region is CASSIVGHSSYNEQFF. The CDR3 nucleotides read TGTGCCAGTAGTATAGTGGGCCACAGCTCCTACAATGAGCAGTTCTTC. Variable domain in full (rest from reference TRBV19 and TRBJ2-1): DGGITQSPKYLFRKEGQNVTLSCEQNLNHDAMYWYRQDPGQGLRLIYYSQIVNDFQKGDIAEGYSVSREKKESFPLTVTSAQKNPTAFYLCASSIVGHSSYNEQFFGPGTRLTVL.